This TCR beta chain came from a study of control samples from healthy donors and cancer patients. Germline V lookup: CDR1 MRHNA, CDR2 SNTAGT. CDR3 length equals 13 residues. Trimming took off 2 bases at V and 2 bases at J, with 3 bases between the two ends. Data came from immunoSEQ multiplex PCR; TCRdb stores just in-frame clones and leaves some out. The sample contains over 100,000 clones, about nine tenths of which appear only once. The sequence was obtained from a man in his forties in good health. Sequences were obtained from blood. The chain has TRBV6-4 and TRBJ2-2, with D unresolved. The CDR3 sequence: CASSDTNTGELFF. DNA of the CDR3: TGTGCCAGCAGTGACACAAACACCGGGGAGCTGTTTTTT.